This T cell receptor beta chain emerged from a study of blood T cell repertoires in COVID-19. Overall study context: Specimens from acute and convalescent COVID-19 originated in the United States, Italy and Spain. T cells, B-cell-depleted T cells, or PBMCs supplied cDNA or gDNA.

Germline CDR1 and CDR2: SGDLS and YYNGEE. This CDR3 has 13 amino acids. Deletions cut 3 bases from V and 7 bases from J, with 13 bases between. As handled by the study authors: Amplified reference gene primers provided the basis for estimating nucleated cell counts. Profiled with immunoSEQ multiplex PCR; TCRdb holds only in-frame clones, not every one. The V and J calls and the clone size are those of that table, but D and trimming were determined from the DNA. The sample has about 11,000 clones, around four fifths seen once. The source of this sequence is a man aged 50-59 years with active COVID-19. The V and J genes are TRBV9 and TRBJ2-5, with D possibly TRBD1 on 5 matching bases. Sequencing was performed on peripheral blood. In DNA, the CDR3 is TGTGCCAGCAGCGCAGGACATATGGGGACCCAGTACTTC. It is translated as CASSAGHMGTQYF.